What follows are 23 T cell receptor beta chains derived from one specimen sequenced in a study of T cells after yellow fever vaccination. From the 5' RACE reads, TCRdb called clonotypes with MiXCR, one entry per CDR3 protein. The repertoire holds 280,000 or so distinct CDR3 sequences, with under 9% as singletons. This material consisted of CD4+ T cells sorted from PBMCs, taken 5 days after the yellow fever booster vaccination. The receptors here all came from a young man who received the YFV17D yellow fever vaccine.

The chain combines TRBV7-3 with TRBJ2-1; 10 bases line up with TRBD2. Germline loops: CDR1 SGHTA, CDR2 FQGTGA. The CDR3 has 15 amino acids. Trimming cost V 6 bases and J 2 bases; bases outside gene matches: 4. The CDR3 spells CASRGSGGAYNEQFF. CDR3 nucleotide sequence: TGTGCCAGCAGGGGAAGCGGGGGGGCCTACAATGAGCAGTTCTTC. The variable domain in full, with the rest retrieved from reference TRBV7-3 and TRBJ2-1, is GAGVSQTPSNKVTEKGKYVELRCDPISGHTALYWYRQSLGQGPEFLIYFQGTGAADDSGLPNDRFFAVRPEGSVSTLKIQRTERGDSAVYLCASRGSGGAYNEQFFGPGTRLTVL.

The table lists this clonotype with many counts. V gene TRBV20-1 combines with J gene TRBJ2-4; possibly TRBD2 for D (5 bases). In germline, CDR1 is DFQATT, CDR2 SNEGSKA (reference sequence). The CDR3 runs 14 residues. Between the trimmed V and J ends, which lost 0 bases and 6 bases, there was a span of 12 bases. CDR3 sequence (DNA): TGCAGTGCTAGAGATTCTACGGGAATAAACATTCAGTACTTC. Translation: CSARDSTGINIQYF.

This clonotype came up a few times. This rearrangement joins TRBV7-3 to TRBJ1-2; possible D gene TRBD1, 5 bases. CDR1 and CDR2 from the germline V gene are SGHTA and FQGTGA. This CDR3 spans 13 amino acids. The V end was cut by 2 bases, the J end by 6 bases, with 10 bases between. CDR3 in DNA: TGTGCCAGCAGCTTAGCAGGGATGGATGGCTACACCTTC. It yields the protein CASSLAGMDGYTF.

To note about this clonotype: A read error may account for a junction end that differs from germline. The V call is TRBV7-9, the J call TRBJ2-3, with D tentatively TRBD2 (6 bases). The germline gives CDR1 SEHNR, CDR2 FQNEAQ (reference sequence). The CDR3 is 14 residues long. This CDR3 is CASSLEPPGDTHYF. CDR3 in DNA: TGTGCCAGCAGCTTAGAACCCCCGGGAGATACGCACTATTTT.

This clonotype was detected ten times or more. V and J are TRBV5-1 and TRBJ2-3; a weak D match, TRBD2 (6 bases). This CDR3 region has 14 residues. Germline values: CDR1 SGHRS, CDR2 YFSETQ. Trimming pared 0 bases from V and 3 bases from J, leaving 8 bases between. CDR3 residues: CASSLGLATDTQYF. Here the CDR3 DNA reads TGCGCCAGCAGCTTGGGGCTAGCGACAGATACGCAGTATTTT.

This chain uses TRBV5-1 with TRBJ1-4; D gene ambiguous. Per germline, CDR1 SGHRS and CDR2 YFSETQ. V dropped 2 bases and J dropped 7 bases, with 21 bases sitting between them. CDR3 length: 17 residues. Written as DNA, the CDR3 is TGCGCCAGCAGCTTTACCCCCGAAGGCGCCACGGGTGAAAAACTGTTTTTT. This sequence encodes CASSFTPEGATGEKLFF.

This clonotype was seen only a few times. The genes are TRBV5-4 and TRBJ2-5; 13 bases align to TRBD2. The CDR3 loop spans 17 amino acids. Germline V gene sequence: CDR1 SGHNT, CDR2 YYREEE (reference sequence). The V gene end was trimmed by 3 bases and the J gene end by 5 bases; junction bases not matched to a gene: 10. The CDR3 DNA is TGTGCCAGCAGCTGGGGTACTAGCGGGGGGGCCGGGGAGACCCAGTACTTC. Translation gives CASSWGTSGGAGETQYF.

The V call is TRBV5-1, the J call TRBJ2-1; 12 nucleotides align to TRBD2. The CDR3 sequence is 18 residues long. V was pared by 0 bases and J by 1 base, with 5 bases of the junction left unmatched. The germline gives CDR1 SGHRS, CDR2 YFSETQ. The CDR3 nucleotides are TGCGCCAGCAGCTTGGGAATCACTAGCGGGGGGTCCTACAATGAGCAGTTCTTC. It encodes CASSLGITSGGSYNEQFF.

This clonotype came up many times. The J gene is TRBJ2-7, the V gene TRBV30; no clear D. The germline V gene encodes CDR1 GTSNPN and CDR2 SVGIG (reference sequence). The CDR3 is 11 residues long. Trimming pared 2 bases from V and 1 base from J, leaving 3 bases between. CDR3 sequence (DNA): TGTGCCTGGAGTTTATCCTACGAGCAGTACTTC. Amino acids: CAWSLSYEQYF.

The genes are TRBV4-1 and TRBJ1-6; 9 nucleotides line up with TRBD1. The V gene end was trimmed by 0 bases and the J gene end by 5 bases; junction bases not matched to a gene: 5. CDR3 length: 17 amino acids. The germline V gene encodes CDR1 MGHRA and CDR2 YSYEKL. DNA for the CDR3: TGCGCCAGCAGCCAAGATCTCGGGACAGGGCATAATTCACCCCTCCACTTT. Translated: CASSQDLGTGHNSPLHF.

This chain links TRBV6-6 with TRBJ1-4; TRBD1 matches 9 bases. This CDR3 contains 16 residues. Per germline, CDR1 MNHNY and CDR2 SVGAGI (reference sequence). The V segment lost 2 bases and the J segment 6 bases; nucleotides outside the gene matches: 7. This chain's CDR3 is CASSYPGQGADEKLFF. The CDR3 nucleotides read TGTGCCAGCAGTTACCCGGGACAGGGAGCGGATGAAAAACTGTTTTTT.

The chain joins TRBV5-3 to TRBJ2-7, with a tentative D call TRBD2 (5 bases). TRBV5-3 qualifies as an ORF whose function is uncertain. The CDR3 consists of 14 residues. V was shortened by 7 bases and J by 1 base, with 15 bases between the two germline ends. The CDR3 here is CARPMKRISYEQYV. In DNA form, the CDR3 reads TGTGCCAGACCCATGAAGCGGATTTCCTACGAGCAGTACGTC.

The table lists this clonotype with many counts. The rearrangement joins TRBV18 to TRBJ2-7, with D unresolved. Between the trimmed V and J ends, which lost 3 bases and 0 bases, there was a span of 6 bases. CDR3 size: 13 residues. Germline values: CDR1 KGHSH, CDR2 LQKENI. CDR3 residues: CASSPAASYEQYV. The CDR3 region has the DNA TGTGCCAGCTCACCGGCCGCCTCCTACGAGCAGTACGTC.

This clonotype has just a few counts. This chain uses TRBV6-6 with TRBJ2-2; tentative D call: TRBD1 (5 bases). This CDR3 has 14 amino acids. V was shortened by 5 bases and J by 6 bases, with 13 bases between the two germline ends. CDR1 and CDR2 (germline): MNHNY, SVGAGI (reference sequence). CDR3 protein: CASSAPTAAGELFF. CDR3 sequence (DNA): TGTGCCAGCAGTGCCCCGACAGCCGCCGGGGAGCTGTTTTTT.

In this sample, this clonotype turned up a few times. The V call is TRBV3-1, the J call TRBJ1-1; D not certain. This CDR3 has 12 residues. CDR1 LGHDT and CDR2 YNNKEL come from the germline V gene (reference sequence). V lost 0 bases to trimming and J lost 11 bases, with 10 bases between them. CDR3 in amino acids: CASSQEASAAFF. The CDR3 coding sequence is TGTGCCAGCAGCCAAGAAGCATCGGCGGCTTTCTTT.

This clonotype was seen a handful of times. V gene TRBV5-4 combines with J gene TRBJ1-1, with TRBD1 as a possible D gene (5 bases). CDR1 SGHNT and CDR2 YYREEE come from the germline V gene (reference sequence). Trimming removed 0 bases at V and 1 base at J, with 10 bases between. The CDR3 is made up of 15 amino acids. The CDR3 loop is CASSLGGYANTEAFF. The CDR3 DNA is TGTGCCAGCAGCTTGGGGGGCTACGCGAACACTGAAGCTTTCTTT.

The V and J genes are TRBV5-1 and TRBJ2-3, with 10 bases fitting TRBD2. The V gene's germline CDR1 is SGHRS and CDR2 YFSETQ. The CDR3 has 18 amino acids. The junction had 10 bases not matched to a gene; V was cut back by 1 base and J by 2 bases. In nucleotides, the CDR3 is TGCGCCAGCAGCTTGACCACTAGCGGGGCCGGGGTCACAGATACGCAGTATTTT. It specifies CASSLTTSGAGVTDTQYF. Looking up the rest from reference TRBV5-1 and TRBJ2-3 gives the full variable domain: KAGVTQTPRYLIKTRGQQVTLSCSPISGHRSVSWYQQTPGQGLQFLFEYFSETQRNKGNFPGRFSGRQFSNSRSEMNVSTLELGDSALYLCASSLTTSGAGVTDTQYFGPGTRLTVL.

This clonotype was counted between two and nine times. The CDR3 coding sequence is TGTGCCAGCAGTGAACGGCGCGGGGAGCAGTACGTC. Protein sequence: CASSERRGEQYV. This chain joins TRBV6-2 or TRBV6-3 and TRBJ2-7; D might be TRBD2 (5 bases). The CDR3 runs 12 residues. V shed 5 bases and J shed 7 bases, with 12 bases lying between them. Germline assignment: CDR1 MNHEY and CDR2 SVGEGT.

This clonotype was seen a handful of times. This chain uses TRBV7-9 with TRBJ2-4; D uncertain. The CDR3 is 15 residues long. In germline, CDR1 is SEHNR, CDR2 FQNEAQ (reference sequence). V was cut by 3 bases and J by 1 base, with 10 bases left in between. CDR3 protein: CASSFSMGAKNIQYF. The DNA of the CDR3 is TGTGCCAGCAGCTTTTCGATGGGGGCCAAAAACATTCAGTACTTC.

The chain has TRBV12-3 or TRBV12-4 and TRBJ2-5; D gene uncertain. The length of the CDR3 is 14 residues. Trimming pared 5 bases from V and 8 bases from J, leaving 18 bases between. The CDR3, as DNA: TGTGCCAGCAGTCCCAGGTATAGTTTTCACACCCAGTACTTC. It codes for CASSPRYSFHTQYF.

This chain connects TRBV7-2 to TRBJ1-1, with D possibly TRBD1 on 6 matching bases. This CDR3 is built from 12 residues. Trimming cost V 3 bases and J 6 bases, with 8 bases left between them. From germline, CDR1 is SGHTA and CDR2 FQGNSA. CDR3 nucleotides: TGTGCCAGCAGCTTCACAGGGCCTGAAGCTTTCTTT. Amino acids: CASSFTGPEAFF.

The gene calls are TRBV4-3 and TRBJ2-7; D call uncertain. The CDR3 has 15 residues. CDR1 and CDR2 (germline): LGHNA, YSLEER. Between the trimmed V and J ends, which lost 1 base and 12 bases, there was a span of 22 bases. The CDR3, as DNA: TGCGCCAGCAGCCAAGGCGAAGGCTCCAGTTACAGATCGTACTTC. Translation gives CASSQGEGSSYRSYF.

This clonotype has a handful of counts. The chain couples TRBV7-2 to TRBJ2-1; D gene unclear. Trimming cost V 2 bases and J 5 bases, with 10 bases left between them. This CDR3 contains 14 residues. CDR1 is SGHTA and CDR2 is FQGNSA in the germline V gene. This CDR3 reads CASSLYFYNNEQFF. For the CDR3, the DNA is TGTGCCAGCAGCTTATATTTTTACAACAATGAGCAGTTCTTC.